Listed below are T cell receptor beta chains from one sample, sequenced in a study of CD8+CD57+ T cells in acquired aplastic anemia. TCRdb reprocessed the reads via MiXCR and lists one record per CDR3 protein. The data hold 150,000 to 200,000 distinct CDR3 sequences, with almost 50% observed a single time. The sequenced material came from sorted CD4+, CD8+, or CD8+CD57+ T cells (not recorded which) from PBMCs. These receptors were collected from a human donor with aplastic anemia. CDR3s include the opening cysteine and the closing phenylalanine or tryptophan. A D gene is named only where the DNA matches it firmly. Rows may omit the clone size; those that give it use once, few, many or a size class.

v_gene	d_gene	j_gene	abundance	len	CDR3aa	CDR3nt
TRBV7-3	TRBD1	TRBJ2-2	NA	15	CASSSGQGNTGELFF	TGTGCCAGCAGCTCGGGACAGGGGAACACCGGGGAGCTGTTTTTT
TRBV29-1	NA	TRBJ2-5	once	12	CSVGGNGETQYF	TGCAGCGTTGGAGGGAACGGTGAGACCCAGTACTTC
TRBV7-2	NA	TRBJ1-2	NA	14	CASSLVGDIYGYTF	TGTGCCAGCAGCTTAGTAGGAGATATCTATGGCTACACCTTC
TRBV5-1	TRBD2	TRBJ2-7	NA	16	CASSLRTSGTPLRQYF	TGCGCCAGCAGCCTAAGGACTAGCGGGACCCCCCTCCGGCAGTACTTC
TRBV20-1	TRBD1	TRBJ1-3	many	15	CSARDRDRAASTIYF	TGCAGTGCTAGAGATCGGGACAGGGCCGCAAGCACCATATATTTT
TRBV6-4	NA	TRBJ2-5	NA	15	CASSPRAPGRETQYF	TGTGCCAGCAGTCCCCGGGCCCCCGGAAGGGAGACCCAGTACTTC
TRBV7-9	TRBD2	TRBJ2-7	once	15	CASSYRLAGGHEQYF	TGTGCCAGCAGCTACCGGCTAGCGGGGGGCCACGAGCAGTACTTC
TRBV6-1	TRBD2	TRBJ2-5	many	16	CASSEFTSGGSETQYF	TGTGCCAGCAGTGAATTCACTAGCGGGGGGTCGGAGACCCAGTACTTC
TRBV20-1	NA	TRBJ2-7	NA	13	CSASGTQVYEQYF	TGCAGTGCTTCCGGGACTCAAGTCTACGAGCAGTACTTC
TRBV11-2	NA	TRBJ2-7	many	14	CASSLDPGPYEQYF	TGTGCCAGCAGCCTTGATCCGGGTCCCTACGAGCAGTACTTC
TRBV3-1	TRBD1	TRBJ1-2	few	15	CASSPPGTGGGGYTF	TGTGCCAGCAGCCCGCCAGGGACAGGGGGCGGTGGCTACACCTTC
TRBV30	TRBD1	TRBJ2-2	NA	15	CAWSTVGQGTGELFF	TGTGCCTGGAGTACGGTCGGACAGGGGACCGGGGAGCTGTTTTTT
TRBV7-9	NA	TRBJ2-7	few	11	CASGETYEQYF	TGTGCCAGCGGAGAAACCTACGAGCAGTACTTC
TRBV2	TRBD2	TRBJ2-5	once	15	CASRGTSGGQETQYF	TGTGCCAGCAGAGGGACTAGCGGGGGGCAAGAGACCCAGTACTTC
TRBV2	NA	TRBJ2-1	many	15	CASRRGRASNNEQFF	TGTGCCAGCAGGAGGGGCAGGGCCTCGAACAATGAGCAGTTCTTC
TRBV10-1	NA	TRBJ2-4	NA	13	CASSEAAKNIQYF	TGCGCCAGCAGTGAGGCAGCCAAAAACATTCAGTACTTC
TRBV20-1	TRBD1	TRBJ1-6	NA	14	CSAHGQGAKSPLHF	TGCAGTGCTCATGGACAGGGGGCAAAGTCACCCCTCCACTTT
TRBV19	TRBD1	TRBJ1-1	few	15	CASSLRQGANTEAFF	TGTGCCAGTAGTCTCCGACAGGGGGCGAACACTGAAGCTTTCTTT
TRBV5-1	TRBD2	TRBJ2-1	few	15	CASSLGSGRHNEQFF	TGCGCCAGCAGCTTGGGAAGCGGGAGGCACAATGAGCAGTTCTTC
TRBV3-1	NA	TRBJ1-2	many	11	CASLGGRGYTF	TGTGCCAGCCTAGGTGGGCGGGGCTACACCTTC
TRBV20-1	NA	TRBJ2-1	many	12	CSARESPREQFF	TGCAGTGCTAGAGAATCCCCCCGGGAGCAGTTCTTC
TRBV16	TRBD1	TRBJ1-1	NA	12	CASSPPTGRAFF	TGTGCCAGCAGCCCCCCGACAGGGAGAGCTTTCTTT
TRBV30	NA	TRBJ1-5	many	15	CAWSGFGGSNQPQHF	TGTGCCTGGAGCGGATTTGGGGGGAGCAATCAGCCCCAGCATTTT
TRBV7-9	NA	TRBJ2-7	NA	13	CASVLGSSYEQYF	TGTGCCAGCGTGCTTGGGAGCTCCTACGAGCAGTACTTC
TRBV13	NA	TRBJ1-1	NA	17	CASSLGLGLTRHTEAFF	TGTGCCAGCAGCTTAGGTCTCGGACTGACAAGACACACTGAAGCTTTCTTT
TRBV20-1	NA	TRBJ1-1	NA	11	CSAREATEAFF	TGCAGTGCTAGAGAGGCCACTGAGGCTTTCTTT
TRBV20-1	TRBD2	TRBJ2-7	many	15	CSAPRPAAGYYEQYF	TGCAGTGCCCCTCGCCCCGCAGCGGGGTATTACGAGCAGTACTTC
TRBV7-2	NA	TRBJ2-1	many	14	CASSSGPTRDEQFF	TGTGCCAGCAGCTCGGGCCCGACCCGGGATGAGCAGTTCTTC
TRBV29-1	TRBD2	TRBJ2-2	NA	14	CSVLADSNTGELFF	TGCAGCGTTCTAGCGGATTCAAACACCGGGGAGCTGTTTTTT
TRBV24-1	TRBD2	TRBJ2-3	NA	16	CATSDPTAGAVDTQYF	TGTGCCACCAGTGACCCCACAGCGGGGGCCGTAGATACGCAGTATTTT
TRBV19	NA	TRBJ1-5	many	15	CASIPGTPYNQPQHF	TGTGCCAGTATCCCCGGGACCCCTTACAATCAGCCCCAGCATTTT
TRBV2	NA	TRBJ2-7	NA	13	CASSEYRAYEQYF	TGTGCCAGCAGTGAATACCGGGCCTACGAGCAGTACTTC
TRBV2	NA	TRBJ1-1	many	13	CASSESGNTEAFF	TGTGCCAGCAGTGAGTCAGGGAACACTGAAGCTTTCTTT
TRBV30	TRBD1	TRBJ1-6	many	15	CAWSGSGTASRTLHF	TGTGCCTGGAGTGGATCCGGGACAGCGTCTCGCACCCTCCACTTT
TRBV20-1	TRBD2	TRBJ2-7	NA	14	CSAYGTSGVYEQYF	TGCAGTGCCTATGGGACTAGCGGGGTGTACGAGCAGTACTTC
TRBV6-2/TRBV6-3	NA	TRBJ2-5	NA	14	CASSYSRFQGTQYF	TGTGCCAGCAGTTACTCGAGGTTTCAAGGGACCCAGTACTTC
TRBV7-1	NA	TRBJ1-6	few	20	CASSSRPLAGIQNYNSPLHF	TGTGCCAGCAGCTCCCGACCGTTGGCAGGGATACAAAATTATAATTCACCCCTCCACTTT
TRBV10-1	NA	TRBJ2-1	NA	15	CASRPGGGAGNEQFF	TGCGCCAGCAGACCAGGAGGGGGGGCAGGGAATGAGCAGTTCTTC
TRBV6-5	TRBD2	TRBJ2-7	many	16	CASSYSVPGTTYEQYF	TGTGCCAGCAGTTACTCGGTTCCCGGGACTACGTACGAGCAGTACTTC
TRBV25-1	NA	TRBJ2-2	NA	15	CASRRTGLDTGELFF	TGTGCCAGCAGAAGGACAGGACTAGACACCGGGGAGCTGTTTTTT
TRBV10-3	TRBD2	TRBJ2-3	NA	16	CAISVGSGTGADTQYF	TGTGCCATCAGTGTAGGTAGCGGGACGGGGGCAGATACGCAGTATTTT
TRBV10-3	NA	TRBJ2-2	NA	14	CASRQGGGAGELFF	TGTGCCAGCCGACAGGGAGGTGGGGCCGGGGAGCTGTTTTTT
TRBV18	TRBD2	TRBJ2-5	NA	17	CASSPPLGGGYQETQYF	TGTGCCAGCTCACCCCCGCTCGGCGGGGGGTACCAAGAGACCCAGTACTTC
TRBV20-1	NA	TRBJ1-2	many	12	CSAPTANYGYTF	TGCAGTGCTCCCACTGCTAACTATGGCTACACCTTC
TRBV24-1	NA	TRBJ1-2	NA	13	CATSFGQYYGYTF	TGTGCCACCAGTTTCGGACAGTACTATGGCTACACCTTC
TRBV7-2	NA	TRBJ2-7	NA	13	CASSFGLRGEQYF	TGTGCCAGCAGCTTTGGCCTTAGGGGCGAGCAGTACTTC
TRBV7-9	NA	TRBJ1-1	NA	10	CASSLEGAFF	TGTGCCAGCAGCTTAGAGGGCGCTTTCTTT
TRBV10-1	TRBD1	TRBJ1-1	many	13	CASSPNRGTEAFF	TGCGCCAGCAGCCCTAACAGGGGAACTGAAGCTTTCTTT
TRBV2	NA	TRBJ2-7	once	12	CASSLAGLEQYF	TGTGCCAGCAGCTTGGCTGGGCTCGAGCAGTACTTC
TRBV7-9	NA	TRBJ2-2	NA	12	CASRTGYGELFF	TGTGCCAGCAGAACAGGGTACGGGGAGCTGTTTTTT
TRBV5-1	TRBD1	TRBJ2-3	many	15	CASRDRGGGTDTQYF	TGCGCCAGCCGGGACAGGGGCGGGGGCACAGATACGCAGTATTTT
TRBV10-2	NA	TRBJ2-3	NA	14	CASSVLLNTDTQYF	TGCGCCAGCAGTGTCTTACTCAACACAGATACGCAGTATTTT
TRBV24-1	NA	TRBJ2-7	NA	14	CATSDARGSDEQYF	TGTGCCACCAGTGATGCTCGGGGGTCGGACGAGCAGTACTTC
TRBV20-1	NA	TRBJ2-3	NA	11	CSASGSDTQYF	TGCAGTGCTAGTGGATCGGATACGCAGTATTTT
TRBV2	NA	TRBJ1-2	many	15	CASSETPGEYYGYTF	TGTGCCAGCAGCGAAACGCCTGGGGAGTACTATGGCTACACCTTC
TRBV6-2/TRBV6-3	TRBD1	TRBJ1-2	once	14	CASRGTGANYGYTF	TGTGCCAGCAGGGGGACAGGCGCTAACTATGGCTACACCTTC
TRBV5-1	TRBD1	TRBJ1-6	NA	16	CASSLGLTGAGSPLHF	TGCGCCAGCAGCTTGGGCTTGACAGGGGCCGGTTCACCCCTCCACTTT